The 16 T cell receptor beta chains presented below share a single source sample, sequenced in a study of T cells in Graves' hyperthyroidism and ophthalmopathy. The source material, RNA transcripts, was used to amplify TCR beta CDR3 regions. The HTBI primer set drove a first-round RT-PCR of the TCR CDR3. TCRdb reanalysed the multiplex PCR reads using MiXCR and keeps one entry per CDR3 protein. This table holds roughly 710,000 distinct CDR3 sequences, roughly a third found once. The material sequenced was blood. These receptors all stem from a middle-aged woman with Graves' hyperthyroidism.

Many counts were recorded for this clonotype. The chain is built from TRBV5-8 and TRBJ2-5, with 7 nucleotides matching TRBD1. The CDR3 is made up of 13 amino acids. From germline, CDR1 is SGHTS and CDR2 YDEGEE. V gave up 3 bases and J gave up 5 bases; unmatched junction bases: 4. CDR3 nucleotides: TGTGCCAGCAGCTGGGGACAGAGGGAGACCCAGTACTTC. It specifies CASSWGQRETQYF.

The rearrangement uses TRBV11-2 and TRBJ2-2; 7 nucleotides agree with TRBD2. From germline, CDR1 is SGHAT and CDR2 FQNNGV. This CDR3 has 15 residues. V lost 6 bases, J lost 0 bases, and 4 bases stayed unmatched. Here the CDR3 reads CASRGGGTNTGELFF. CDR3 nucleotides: TGTGCCAGCAGGGGGGGAGGGACGAACACCGGGGAGCTGTTTTTT.

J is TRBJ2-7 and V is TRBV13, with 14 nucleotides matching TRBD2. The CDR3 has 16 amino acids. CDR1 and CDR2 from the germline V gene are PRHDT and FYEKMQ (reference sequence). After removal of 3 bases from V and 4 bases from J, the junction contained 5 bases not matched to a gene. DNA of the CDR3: TGTGCCAGCAGCTTCCGACTAGCGGGAGGGCCGTACGAGCAGTACTTC. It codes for CASSFRLAGGPYEQYF.

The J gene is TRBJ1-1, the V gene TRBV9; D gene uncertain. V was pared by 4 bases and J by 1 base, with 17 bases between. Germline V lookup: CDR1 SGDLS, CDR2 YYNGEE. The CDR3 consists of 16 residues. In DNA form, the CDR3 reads TGTGCCAGCAGCCAAGAGGGCCGCCCGGCGAACACTGAAGCTTTCTTT. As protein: CASSQEGRPANTEAFF. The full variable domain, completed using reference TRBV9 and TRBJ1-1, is DSGVTQTPKHLITATGQRVTLRCSPRSGDLSVYWYQQSLDQGLQFLIQYYNGEERAKGNILERFSAQQFPDLHSELNLSSLELGDSALYFCASSQEGRPANTEAFFGQGTRLTVV.

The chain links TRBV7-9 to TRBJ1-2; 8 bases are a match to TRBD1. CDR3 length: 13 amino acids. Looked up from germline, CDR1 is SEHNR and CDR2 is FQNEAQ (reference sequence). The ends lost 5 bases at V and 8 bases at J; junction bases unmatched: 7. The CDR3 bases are TGTGCCAGCAGCCGACTCGGACAGGGCGGCTACACCTTC. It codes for CASSRLGQGGYTF.

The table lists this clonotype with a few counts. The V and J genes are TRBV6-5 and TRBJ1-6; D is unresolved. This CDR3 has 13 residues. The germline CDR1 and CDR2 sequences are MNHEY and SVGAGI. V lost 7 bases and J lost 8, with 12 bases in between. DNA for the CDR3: TGTGCCAGCACCCAGCACGCGGATTCACCCCTCCACTTT. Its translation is CASTQHADSPLHF.

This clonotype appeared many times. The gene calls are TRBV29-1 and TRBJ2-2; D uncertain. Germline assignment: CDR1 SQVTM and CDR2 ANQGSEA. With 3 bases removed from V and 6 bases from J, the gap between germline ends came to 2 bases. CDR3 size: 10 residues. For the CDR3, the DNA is TGCAGCGTTGAGTCCGGGGAGCTGTTTTTT. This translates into CSVESGELFF.

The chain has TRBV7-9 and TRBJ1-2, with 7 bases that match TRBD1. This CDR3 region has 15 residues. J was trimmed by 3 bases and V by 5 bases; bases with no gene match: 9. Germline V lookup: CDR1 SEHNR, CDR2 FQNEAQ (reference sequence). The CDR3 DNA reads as TGTGCCAGCAGCGCGCAGACAGGGTGGGACTATGGCTACACCTTC. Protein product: CASSAQTGWDYGYTF.

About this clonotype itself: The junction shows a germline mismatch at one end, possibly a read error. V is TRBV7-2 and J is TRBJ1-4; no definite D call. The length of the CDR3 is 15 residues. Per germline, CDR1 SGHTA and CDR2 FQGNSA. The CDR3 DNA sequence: TGTGCCAGCAGCTTAGTTTACGGGGTAGATGAAAAACTGTCTTTT. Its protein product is CASSLVYGVDEKLSF. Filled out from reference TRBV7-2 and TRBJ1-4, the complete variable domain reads GAGVSQSPSNKVTEKGKDVELRCDPISGHTALYWYRQSLGQGLEFLIYFQGNSAPDKSGLPSDRFSAERTGGSVSTLTIQRTQQEDSAVYLCASSLVYGVDEKLSFGSGTQLSVL.

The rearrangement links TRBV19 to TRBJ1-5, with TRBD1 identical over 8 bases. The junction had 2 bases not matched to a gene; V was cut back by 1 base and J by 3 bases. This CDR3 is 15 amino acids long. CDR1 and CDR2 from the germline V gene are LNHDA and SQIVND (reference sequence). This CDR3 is CASSIAQGANQPQHF. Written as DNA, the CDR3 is TGTGCCAGTAGTATAGCTCAGGGGGCCAATCAGCCCCAGCATTTT.

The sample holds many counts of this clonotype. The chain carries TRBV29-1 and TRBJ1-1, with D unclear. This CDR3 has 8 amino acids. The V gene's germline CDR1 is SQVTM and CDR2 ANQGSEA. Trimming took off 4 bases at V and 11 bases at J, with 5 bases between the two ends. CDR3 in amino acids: CSVGWAFF. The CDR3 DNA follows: TGCAGCGTTGGTTGGGCTTTCTTT.

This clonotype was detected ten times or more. CDR3 residues: CSALRGTSAEEQYF. CDR3 DNA: TGCAGTGCGCTACGCGGGACTAGCGCGGAAGAGCAGTACTTC. This chain links TRBV20-1 with TRBJ2-7, with TRBD2 matching over 10 bases. The CDR3 sequence is 14 residues long. With V trimmed by 6 bases and J by 7 bases, 12 bases remained unmatched. CDR1 is DFQATT, CDR2 SNEGSKA, per germline (reference sequence).

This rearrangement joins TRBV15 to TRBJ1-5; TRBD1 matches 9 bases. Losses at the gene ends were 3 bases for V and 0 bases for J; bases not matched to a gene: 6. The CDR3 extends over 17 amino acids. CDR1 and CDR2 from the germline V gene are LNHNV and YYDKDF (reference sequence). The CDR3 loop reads CATSSAGDRDSNQPQHF. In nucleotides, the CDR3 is TGTGCCACCAGCAGCGCGGGGGACAGGGATAGCAATCAGCCCCAGCATTTT.

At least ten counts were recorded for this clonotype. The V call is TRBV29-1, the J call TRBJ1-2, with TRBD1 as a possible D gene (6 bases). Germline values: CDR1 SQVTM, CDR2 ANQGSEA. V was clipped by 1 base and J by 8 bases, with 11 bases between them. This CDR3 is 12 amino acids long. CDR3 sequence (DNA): TGCAGCGTTGAAGTTACAGGGCTGGGCTACACCTTC. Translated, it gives CSVEVTGLGYTF.

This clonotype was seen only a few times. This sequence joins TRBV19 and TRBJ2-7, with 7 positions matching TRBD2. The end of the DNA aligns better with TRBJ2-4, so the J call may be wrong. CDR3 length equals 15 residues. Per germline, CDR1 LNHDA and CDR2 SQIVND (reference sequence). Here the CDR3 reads CASRPPGGGKNIQYF. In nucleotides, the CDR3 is TGTGCCAGTAGGCCTCCTGGGGGGGGAAAAAACATTCAGTACTTC.

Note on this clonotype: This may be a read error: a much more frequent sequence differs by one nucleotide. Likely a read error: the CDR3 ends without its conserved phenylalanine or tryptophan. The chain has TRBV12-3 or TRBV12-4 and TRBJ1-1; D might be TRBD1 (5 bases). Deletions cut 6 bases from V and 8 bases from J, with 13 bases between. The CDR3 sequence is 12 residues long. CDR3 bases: TGTGCCAGCAGCTCGGAGGGGACGGAAGCTTTCTCT. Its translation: CASSSEGTEAFS.